This TCR beta chain was profiled in a study of cytomegalovirus exposure and HLA in healthy donors. The PCR employed 60 Vbeta primers together with 13 Jbeta primers. Repertoires were generated with immunoSEQ multiplex PCR, while TCRdb's copy carries only in-frame clones and drops some. The sample holds approximately 130,000 clones, approximately 79% seen once. The V gene's germline CDR1 is SEHNR and CDR2 FQNEAQ (reference sequence). Trimming took 5 bases from V and 5 from J, leaving 21 bases between them. The CDR3 is made up of 16 amino acids. The rearrangement uses TRBV7-9 and TRBJ2-5; TRBD2 is a possible D gene (5 bases). The sequence came from a male donor in good health and CMV-seronegative. The sample comprised PBMCs. CDR3 loop: CASSLRRGYSAETQYF. Written as DNA, the CDR3 is TGTGCCAGCAGCCTCCGCCGGGGATACTCGGCGGAGACCCAGTACTTC.